This T cell receptor beta chain was found in a study of human T cells and chemical hapten exposure. Turning to the study itself: Throughout the roughly 24-week study, diphenylcyclopropenone was applied weekly to the patients' scalps.

The V gene's germline CDR1 is SGHTA and CDR2 FQGTGA. The CDR3 loop spans 16 amino acids. V gave up 1 base and J gave up 4 bases; unmatched junction bases: 6. Time point in this sample: pre-sensitization, week 0. As to treatment: therapeutic diphenylcyclopropenone sensitization with weekly scalp DPC. TCRdb itself ran the RACE reads through MiXCR, one entry per CDR3 protein. The data show approximately 50,000 distinct CDR3 sequences, with 11% seen just once and 4% held by the top ten. Study-level findings and limits: No shift was seen in TCRs above 1 in 1000 frequency with DPC sensitization. Compared to controls, expanded TCRs made significantly more large clusters of similar CDR3s.

With regard to this clonotype: Antigen: not known.

The sequenced sample was whole blood, obtained in connection with sensitization to the hapten diphenylcyclopropenone (DPC). The receptor comes from a woman aged 40 to 50 with alopecia areata. Some clones in this sample may be carry-over from other donors' samples. This chain uses TRBV7-3 with TRBJ1-5; 8 bases fit TRBD1. The CDR3 bases are TGTGCCAGCAGCTTAAGGCAGGGGGCGTGTAATCAGCCCCAGCATTTT. Its translation is CASSLRQGACNQPQHF.